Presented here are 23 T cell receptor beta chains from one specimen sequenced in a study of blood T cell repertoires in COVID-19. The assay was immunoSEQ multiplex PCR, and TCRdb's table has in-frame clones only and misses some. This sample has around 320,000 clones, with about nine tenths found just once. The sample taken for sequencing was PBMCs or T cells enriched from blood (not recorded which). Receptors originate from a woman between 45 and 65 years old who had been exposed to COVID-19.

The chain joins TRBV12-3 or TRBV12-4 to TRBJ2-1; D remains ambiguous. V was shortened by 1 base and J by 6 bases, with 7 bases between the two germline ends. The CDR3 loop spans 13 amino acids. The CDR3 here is CASSLGRSNEQFF. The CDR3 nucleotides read TGTGCCAGCAGTTTAGGTCGCAGCAATGAGCAGTTCTTC.

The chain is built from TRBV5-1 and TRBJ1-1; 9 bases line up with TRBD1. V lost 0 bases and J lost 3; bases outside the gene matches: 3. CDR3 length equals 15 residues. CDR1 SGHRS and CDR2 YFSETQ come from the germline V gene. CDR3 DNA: TGCGCCAGCAGCTTGGCGGACAGGGGCCACACTGAAGCTTTCTTT. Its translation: CASSLADRGHTEAFF.

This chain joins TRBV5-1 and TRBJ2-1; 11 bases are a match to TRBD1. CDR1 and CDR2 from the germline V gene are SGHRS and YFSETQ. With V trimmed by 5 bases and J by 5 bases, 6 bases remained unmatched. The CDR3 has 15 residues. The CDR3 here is CASREGTGGHNEQFF. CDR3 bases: TGCGCCAGCAGAGAAGGGACAGGGGGACACAATGAGCAGTTCTTC.

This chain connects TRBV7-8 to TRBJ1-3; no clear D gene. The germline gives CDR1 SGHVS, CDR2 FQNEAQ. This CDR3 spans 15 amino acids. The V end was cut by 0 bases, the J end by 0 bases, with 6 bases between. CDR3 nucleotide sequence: TGTGCCAGCAGCTTAGCGGCAGACTCTGGAAACACCATATATTTT. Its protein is CASSLAADSGNTIYF.

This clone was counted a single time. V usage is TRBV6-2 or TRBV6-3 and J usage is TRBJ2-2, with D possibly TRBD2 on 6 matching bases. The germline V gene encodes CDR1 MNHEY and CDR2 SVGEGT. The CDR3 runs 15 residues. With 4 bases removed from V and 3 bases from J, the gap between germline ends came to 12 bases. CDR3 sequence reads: CASSLTRGDTGELFF. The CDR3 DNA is TGTGCCAGCAGTTTAACGCGGGGTGACACCGGGGAGCTGTTTTTT.

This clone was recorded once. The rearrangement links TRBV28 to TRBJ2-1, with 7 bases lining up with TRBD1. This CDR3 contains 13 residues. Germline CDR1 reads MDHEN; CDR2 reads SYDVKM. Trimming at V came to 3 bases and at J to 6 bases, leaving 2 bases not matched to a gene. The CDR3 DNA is TGTGCCAGCAGTTTGAGGGGGCTCAATGAGCAGTTCTTC. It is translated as CASSLRGLNEQFF.

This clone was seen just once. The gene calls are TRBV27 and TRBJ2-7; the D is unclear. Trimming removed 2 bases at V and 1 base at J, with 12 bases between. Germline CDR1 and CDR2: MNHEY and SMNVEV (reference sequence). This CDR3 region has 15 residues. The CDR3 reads CASSLAADLSYEQYF. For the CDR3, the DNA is TGTGCCAGCAGTTTAGCAGCCGACTTATCCTACGAGCAGTACTTC.

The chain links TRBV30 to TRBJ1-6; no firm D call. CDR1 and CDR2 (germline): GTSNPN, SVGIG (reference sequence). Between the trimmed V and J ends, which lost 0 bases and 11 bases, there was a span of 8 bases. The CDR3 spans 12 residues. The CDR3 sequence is CAWSVSPPPLHF. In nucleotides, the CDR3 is TGTGCCTGGAGTGTAAGCCCCCCACCCCTCCACTTT. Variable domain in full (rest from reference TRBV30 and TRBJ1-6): SQTIHQWPATLVQPVGSPLSLECTVEGTSNPNLYWYRQAAGRGLQLLFYSVGIGQISSEVPQNLSASRPQDRQFILSSKKLLLSDSGFYLCAWSVSPPPLHFGNGTRLTVT.

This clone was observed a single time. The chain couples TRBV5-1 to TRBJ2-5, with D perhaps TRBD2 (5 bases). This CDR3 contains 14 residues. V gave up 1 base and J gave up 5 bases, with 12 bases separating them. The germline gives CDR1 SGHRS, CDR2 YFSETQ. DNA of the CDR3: TGCGCCAGCAGCTTGTCAGGAGGTGGGGAGACCCAGTACTTC. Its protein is CASSLSGGGETQYF.

The CDR3 loop is CASTPTGLNTEAFF. CDR3 in DNA: TGTGCCAGTACTCCCACAGGGTTGAACACTGAAGCTTTCTTT. The chain links TRBV19 to TRBJ1-1; weak D call: TRBD1 (6 bases). This CDR3 has 14 residues. CDR1 and CDR2 from the germline V gene are LNHDA and SQIVND (reference sequence). Trimming took 7 bases from V and 0 from J, leaving 12 bases between them.

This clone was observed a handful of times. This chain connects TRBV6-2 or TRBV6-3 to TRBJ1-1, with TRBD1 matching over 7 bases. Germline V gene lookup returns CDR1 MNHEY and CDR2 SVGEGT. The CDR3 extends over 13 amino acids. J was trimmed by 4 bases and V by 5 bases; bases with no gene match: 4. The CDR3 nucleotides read TGTGCCAGCAGTACCCAGGGGGGCACTGAAGCTTTCTTT. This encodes CASSTQGGTEAFF.

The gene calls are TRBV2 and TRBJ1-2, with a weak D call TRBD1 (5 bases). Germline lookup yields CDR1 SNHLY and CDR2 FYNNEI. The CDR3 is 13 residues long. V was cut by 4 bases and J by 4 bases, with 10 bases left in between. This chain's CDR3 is CASSGQPVYGYTF. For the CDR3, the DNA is TGTGCCAGCAGTGGACAGCCCGTCTATGGCTACACCTTC.

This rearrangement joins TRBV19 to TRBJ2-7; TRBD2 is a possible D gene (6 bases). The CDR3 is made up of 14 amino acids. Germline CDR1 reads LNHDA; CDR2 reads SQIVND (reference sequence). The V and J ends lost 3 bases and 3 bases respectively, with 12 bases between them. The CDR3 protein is CASSIERASYEQYF. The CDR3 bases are TGTGCCAGTAGTATCGAGCGGGCTAGCTACGAGCAGTACTTC.

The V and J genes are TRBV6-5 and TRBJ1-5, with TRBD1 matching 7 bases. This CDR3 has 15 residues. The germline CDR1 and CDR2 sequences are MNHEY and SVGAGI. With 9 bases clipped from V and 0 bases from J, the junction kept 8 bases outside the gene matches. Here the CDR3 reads CASVSTGLSNQPQHF. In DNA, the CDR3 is TGTGCCAGTGTCTCGACAGGGCTTAGCAATCAGCCCCAGCATTTT.

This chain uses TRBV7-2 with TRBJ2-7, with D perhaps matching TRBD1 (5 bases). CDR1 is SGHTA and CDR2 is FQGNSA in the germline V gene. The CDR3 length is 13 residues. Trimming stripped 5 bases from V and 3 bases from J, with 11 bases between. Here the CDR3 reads CASSPDRVYEQYF. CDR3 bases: TGTGCCAGCAGCCCCGACAGAGTCTACGAGCAGTACTTC.

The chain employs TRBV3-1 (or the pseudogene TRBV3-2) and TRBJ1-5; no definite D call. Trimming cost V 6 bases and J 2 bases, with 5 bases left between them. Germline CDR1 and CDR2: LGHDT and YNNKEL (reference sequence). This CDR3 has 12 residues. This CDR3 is CASSEGNQPQHF. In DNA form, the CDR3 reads TGTGCCAGCAGTGAGGGCAATCAGCCCCAGCATTTT.

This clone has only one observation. Here the CDR3 reads CASRITRENPLHF. The CDR3 nucleotides are TGTGCCAGCAGGATAACCAGGGAAAACCCCCTCCACTTT. The J gene is TRBJ1-6, the V gene TRBV2; D perhaps matches TRBD1 (5 bases). This CDR3 spans 13 amino acids. Germline loops: CDR1 SNHLY, CDR2 FYNNEI. Trimming cost V 6 bases and J 13 bases, with 16 bases left between them.

CDR3 DNA: TGCGCCAGCAGCCAAGTGGTCACGGTAGGAGGGACTGAAGCTTTCTTT. As protein: CASSQVVTVGGTEAFF. The chain uses TRBV4-1 and TRBJ1-1; D remains unclear. Germline V CDR1 and CDR2: MGHRA, YSYEKL. V gave up 1 base and J gave up 5 bases, with 17 bases separating them. This CDR3 spans 16 amino acids.

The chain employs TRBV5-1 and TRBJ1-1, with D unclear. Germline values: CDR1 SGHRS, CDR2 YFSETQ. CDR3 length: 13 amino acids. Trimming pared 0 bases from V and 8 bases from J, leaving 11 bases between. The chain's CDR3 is CASSLERSQEAFF. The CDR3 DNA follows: TGCGCCAGCAGCTTGGAACGGAGCCAAGAAGCTTTCTTT. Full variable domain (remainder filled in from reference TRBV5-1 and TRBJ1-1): KAGVTQTPRYLIKTRGQQVTLSCSPISGHRSVSWYQQTPGQGLQFLFEYFSETQRNKGNFPGRFSGRQFSNSRSEMNVSTLELGDSALYLCASSLERSQEAFFGQGTRLTVV.

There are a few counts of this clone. The CDR3 DNA reads as TGCGCCAGCAGCCAAGTTTGGGAGGGAGGGGAAAAACTGTTTTTT. This translates into CASSQVWEGGEKLFF. The chain combines TRBV4-1 with TRBJ1-4; no firm D call. The germline CDR1 and CDR2 sequences are MGHRA and YSYEKL. The CDR3 is made up of 15 amino acids. V was trimmed by 1 base and J by 8 bases, leaving 14 bases between them.

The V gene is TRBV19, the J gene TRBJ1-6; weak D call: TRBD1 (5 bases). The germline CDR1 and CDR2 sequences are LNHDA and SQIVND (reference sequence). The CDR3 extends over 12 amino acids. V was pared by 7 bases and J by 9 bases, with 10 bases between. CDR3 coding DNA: TGTGCCAGTATGTCAAGGGGTTCACCCCTCCACTTT. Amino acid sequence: CASMSRGSPLHF. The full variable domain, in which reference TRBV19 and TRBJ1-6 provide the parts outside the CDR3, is DGGITQSPKYLFRKEGQNVTLSCEQNLNHDAMYWYRQDPGQGLRLIYYSQIVNDFQKGDIAEGYSVSREKKESFPLTVTSAQKNPTAFYLCASMSRGSPLHFGNGTRLTVT.

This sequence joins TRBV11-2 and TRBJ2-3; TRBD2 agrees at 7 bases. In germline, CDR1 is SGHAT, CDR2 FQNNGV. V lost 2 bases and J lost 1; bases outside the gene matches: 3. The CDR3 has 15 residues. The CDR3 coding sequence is TGTGCCAGCAGCTTATTTCGGGGGGGCACAGATACGCAGTATTTT. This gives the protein CASSLFRGGTDTQYF.

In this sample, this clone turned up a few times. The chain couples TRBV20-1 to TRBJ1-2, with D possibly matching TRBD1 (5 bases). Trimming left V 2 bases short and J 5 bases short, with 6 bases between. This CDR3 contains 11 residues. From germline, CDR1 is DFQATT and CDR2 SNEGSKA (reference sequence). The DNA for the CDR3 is TGCAGTGCTAGAAGGGGTTATGGCTACACCTTC. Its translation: CSARRGYGYTF.